The present TCR beta chain was sequenced within a study of blood T cell repertoires in COVID-19. Study overall: The United States, Italy and Spain supplied acute and convalescent COVID-19 samples.

In the original analysis: Reference gene primer amplification gave estimated nucleated cell counts. Some clones are missing from TCRdb's copy, which holds only in-frame ones; the method was immunoSEQ multiplex PCR. V and J calls and clone size are copied from that table; D and trimming were computed from the DNA. This sample carries 250,000 to 300,000 clones, 65% to 85% of them seen once, and the ten largest clones take about 5.7%. Trimming took off 4 bases at V and 3 bases at J, with 10 bases between the two ends. Germline loops: CDR1 SGHRS, CDR2 YFSETQ. The CDR3 consists of 14 residues. Material: peripheral blood. The V gene is TRBV5-1, the J gene TRBJ1-4; D is perhaps TRBD1 (6 bases). This sequence originates from an elderly man with acute or convalescent COVID-19. The CDR3 DNA is TGCGCCAGCAGCATGGACAGTGCTAATGAAAAACTGTTTTTT. It translates to CASSMDSANEKLFF. Full variable domain (outside the CDR3, taken from reference TRBV5-1 and TRBJ1-4): KAGVTQTPRYLIKTRGQQVTLSCSPISGHRSVSWYQQTPGQGLQFLFEYFSETQRNKGNFPGRFSGRQFSNSRSEMNVSTLELGDSALYLCASSMDSANEKLFFGSGTQLSVL.